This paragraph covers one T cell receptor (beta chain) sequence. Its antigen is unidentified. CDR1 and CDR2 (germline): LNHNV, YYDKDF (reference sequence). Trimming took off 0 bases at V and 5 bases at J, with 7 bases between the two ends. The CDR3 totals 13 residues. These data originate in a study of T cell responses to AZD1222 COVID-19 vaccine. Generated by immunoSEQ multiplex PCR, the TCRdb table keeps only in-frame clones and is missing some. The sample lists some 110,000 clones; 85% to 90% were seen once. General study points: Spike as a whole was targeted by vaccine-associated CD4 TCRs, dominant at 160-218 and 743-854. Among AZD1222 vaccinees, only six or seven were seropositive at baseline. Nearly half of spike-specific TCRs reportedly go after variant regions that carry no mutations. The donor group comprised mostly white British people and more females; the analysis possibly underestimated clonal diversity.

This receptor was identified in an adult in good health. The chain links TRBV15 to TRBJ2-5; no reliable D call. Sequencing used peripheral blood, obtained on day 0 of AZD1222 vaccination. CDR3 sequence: CATSRDITETQYF. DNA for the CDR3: TGTGCCACCAGCAGAGATATAACGGAGACCCAGTACTTC.